This section outlines one T cell receptor beta chain sequence together with its context. Per the original data handling: Reference gene primer amplification gave estimated nucleated cell counts. Data came from immunoSEQ multiplex PCR; TCRdb stores just in-frame clones and leaves some out. The V and J calls and clone size were taken over from that table, and D and trimming were inferred from the DNA. The data contain some 250,000 clones, around 93% of them seen just once; the ten biggest clones take up 0.95% to 1.5%. Residents of about two dozen US areas, aged roughly 18 to 95 years, made up the participants. In assigning cohorts, the study relied on participant-reported clinical history. CDR1 LGHNA and CDR2 YSLEER come from the germline V gene. Trimming pared 4 bases from V and 3 bases from J, leaving 15 bases between. The length of the CDR3 is 15 residues. The sample originates from a study of blood T cell repertoires in COVID-19. Study details: There were acute and convalescent COVID-19 samples, and they came from the United States, Italy and Spain.

This TCR was recovered from a human donor in a cohort exposed to, infected with or recovered from COVID-19 (not recorded which). The donor label of this sample is uncertain. This rearrangement joins TRBV4-3 to TRBJ1-1; the D gene is possibly TRBD1 (5 bases). Sequencing used PBMCs or T cells enriched from blood (not recorded which). This CDR3 is CASSPKTGGDTEAFF. DNA for the CDR3: TGCGCCAGCAGCCCAAAGACGGGGGGGGACACTGAAGCTTTCTTT.